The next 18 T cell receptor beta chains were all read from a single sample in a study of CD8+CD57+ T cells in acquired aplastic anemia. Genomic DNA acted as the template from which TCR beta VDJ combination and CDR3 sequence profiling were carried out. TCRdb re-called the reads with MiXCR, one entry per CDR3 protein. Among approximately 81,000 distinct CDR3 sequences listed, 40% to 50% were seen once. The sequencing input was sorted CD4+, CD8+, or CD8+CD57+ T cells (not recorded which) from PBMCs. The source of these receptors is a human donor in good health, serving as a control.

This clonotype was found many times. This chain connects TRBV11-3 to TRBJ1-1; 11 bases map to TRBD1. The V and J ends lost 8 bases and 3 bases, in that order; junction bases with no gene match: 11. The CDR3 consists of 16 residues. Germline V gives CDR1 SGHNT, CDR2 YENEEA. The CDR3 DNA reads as TGTGCCAGCTACGAGGGGACAGGGGGTTTGTACACTGAAGCTTTCTTT. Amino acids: CASYEGTGGLYTEAFF.

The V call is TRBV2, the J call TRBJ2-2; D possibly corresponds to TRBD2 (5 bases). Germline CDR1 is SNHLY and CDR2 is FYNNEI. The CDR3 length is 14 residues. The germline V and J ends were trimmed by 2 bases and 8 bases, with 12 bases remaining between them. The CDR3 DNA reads TGTGCCAGCAGTGAATTAAGAGGGTCGGGGGAGCTGTTTTTT. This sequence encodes CASSELRGSGELFF.

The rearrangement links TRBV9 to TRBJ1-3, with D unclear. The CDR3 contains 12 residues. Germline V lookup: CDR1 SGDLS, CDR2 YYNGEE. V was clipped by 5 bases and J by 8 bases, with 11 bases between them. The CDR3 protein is CASSAYTDTIYF. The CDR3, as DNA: TGTGCCAGCAGTGCATACACGGACACCATATATTTT. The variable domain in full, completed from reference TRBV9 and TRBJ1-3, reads DSGVTQTPKHLITATGQRVTLRCSPRSGDLSVYWYQQSLDQGLQFLIQYYNGEERAKGNILERFSAQQFPDLHSELNLSSLELGDSALYFCASSAYTDTIYFGEGSWLTVV.

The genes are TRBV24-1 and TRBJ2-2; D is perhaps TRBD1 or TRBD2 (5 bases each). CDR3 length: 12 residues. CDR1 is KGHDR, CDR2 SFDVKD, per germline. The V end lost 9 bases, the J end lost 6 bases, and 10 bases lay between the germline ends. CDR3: CATQRGPGELFF. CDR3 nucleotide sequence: TGTGCCACCCAACGGGGACCCGGGGAGCTGTTTTTT.

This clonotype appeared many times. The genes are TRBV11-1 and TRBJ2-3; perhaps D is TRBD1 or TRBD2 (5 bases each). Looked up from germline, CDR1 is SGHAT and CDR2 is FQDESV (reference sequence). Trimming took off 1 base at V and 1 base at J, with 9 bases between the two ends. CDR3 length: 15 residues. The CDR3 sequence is CASSLDRDGTDTQYF. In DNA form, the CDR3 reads TGTGCCAGCAGCTTAGACCGGGACGGCACAGATACGCAGTATTTT.

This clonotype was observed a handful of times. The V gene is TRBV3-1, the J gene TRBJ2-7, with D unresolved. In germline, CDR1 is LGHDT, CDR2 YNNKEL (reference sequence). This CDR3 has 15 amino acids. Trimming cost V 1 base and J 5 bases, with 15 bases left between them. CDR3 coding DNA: TGTGCCAGCAGCCAAGGTATAGGGTTAGTCCACGAGCAGTACTTC. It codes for CASSQGIGLVHEQYF.

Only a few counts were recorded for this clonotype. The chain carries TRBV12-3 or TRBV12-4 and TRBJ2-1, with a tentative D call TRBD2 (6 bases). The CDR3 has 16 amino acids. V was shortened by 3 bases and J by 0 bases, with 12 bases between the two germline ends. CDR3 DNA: TGTGCCAGCAGTTTCGTTAGCGGAAACTCCTACAATGAGCAGTTCTTC. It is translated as CASSFVSGNSYNEQFF.

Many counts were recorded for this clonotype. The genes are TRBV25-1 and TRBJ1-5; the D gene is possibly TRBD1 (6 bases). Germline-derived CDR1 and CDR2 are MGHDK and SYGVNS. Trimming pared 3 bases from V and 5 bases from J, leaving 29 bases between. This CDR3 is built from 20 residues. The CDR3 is CASSEYLGRGATGLDQPQHF. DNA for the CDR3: TGTGCCAGCAGTGAGTACCTCGGTCGGGGCGCGACAGGATTGGATCAGCCCCAGCATTTT.

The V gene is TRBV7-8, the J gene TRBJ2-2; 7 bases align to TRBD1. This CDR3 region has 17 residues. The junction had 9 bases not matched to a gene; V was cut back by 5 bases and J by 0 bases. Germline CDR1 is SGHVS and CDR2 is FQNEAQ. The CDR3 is CASSPKRDRTNTGELFF. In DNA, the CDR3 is TGTGCCAGCAGCCCTAAGAGGGACAGAACGAACACCGGGGAGCTGTTTTTT.

The CDR3 loop reads CASSFDGIAGAGDTQYF. As DNA, the CDR3 is TGTGCCAGCAGCTTTGATGGCATAGCGGGAGCGGGTGATACGCAGTATTTT. The gene calls are TRBV11-2 and TRBJ2-3, with TRBD2 matching 9 bases. The germline gives CDR1 SGHAT, CDR2 FQNNGV. This CDR3 comprises 17 residues. V dropped 3 bases and J dropped 6; count of bases not matched to a gene: 13.

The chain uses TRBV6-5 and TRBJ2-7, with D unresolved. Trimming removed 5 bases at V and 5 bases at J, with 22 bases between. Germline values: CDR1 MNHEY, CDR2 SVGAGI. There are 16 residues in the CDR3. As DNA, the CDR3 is TGTGCCAGCAGTAAAACCTGGGATAGCCCGAAGGACGAGCAGTACTTC. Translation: CASSKTWDSPKDEQYF.

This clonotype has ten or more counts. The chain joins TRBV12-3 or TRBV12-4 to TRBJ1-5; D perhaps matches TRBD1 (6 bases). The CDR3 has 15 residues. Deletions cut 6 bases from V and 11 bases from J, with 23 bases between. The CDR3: CASSSTEQGRPAQHF. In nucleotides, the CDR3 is TGTGCCAGCAGCTCTACTGAACAGGGACGTCCGGCCCAGCATTTT.

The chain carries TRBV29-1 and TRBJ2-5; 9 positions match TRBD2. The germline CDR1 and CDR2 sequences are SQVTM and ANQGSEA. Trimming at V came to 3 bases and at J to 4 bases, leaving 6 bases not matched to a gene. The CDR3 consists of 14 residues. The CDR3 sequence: CSVDIAGVAETQYF. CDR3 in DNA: TGCAGCGTTGACATAGCGGGAGTAGCAGAGACCCAGTACTTC.

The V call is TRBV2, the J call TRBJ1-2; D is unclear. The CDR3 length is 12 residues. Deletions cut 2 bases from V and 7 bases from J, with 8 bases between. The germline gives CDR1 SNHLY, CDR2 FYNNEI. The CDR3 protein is CASSERMAGYTF. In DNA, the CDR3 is TGTGCCAGCAGTGAACGAATGGCTGGCTACACCTTC.

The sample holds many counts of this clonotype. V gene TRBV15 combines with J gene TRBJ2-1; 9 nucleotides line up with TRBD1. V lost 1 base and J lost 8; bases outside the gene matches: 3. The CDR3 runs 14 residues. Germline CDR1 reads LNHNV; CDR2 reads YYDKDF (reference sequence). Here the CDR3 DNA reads TGTGCCACCAGCAGAGGGACAGGGGAGGATGAGCAGTTCTTC. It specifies CATSRGTGEDEQFF.

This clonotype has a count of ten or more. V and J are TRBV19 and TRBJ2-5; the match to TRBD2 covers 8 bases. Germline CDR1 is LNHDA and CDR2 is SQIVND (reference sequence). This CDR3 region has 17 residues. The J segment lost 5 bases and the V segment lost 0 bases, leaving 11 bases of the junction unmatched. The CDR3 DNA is TGTGCCAGTAGTATAGATTCAGCGGGAGTCAACGCGGAGACCCAGTACTTC. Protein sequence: CASSIDSAGVNAETQYF.

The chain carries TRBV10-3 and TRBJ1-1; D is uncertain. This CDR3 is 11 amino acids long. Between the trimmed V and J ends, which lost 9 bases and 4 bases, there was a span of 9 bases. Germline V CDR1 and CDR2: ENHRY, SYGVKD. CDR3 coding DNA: TGTGCCATTTCGAGCGGCACTGAAGCTTTCTTT. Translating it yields CAISSGTEAFF.

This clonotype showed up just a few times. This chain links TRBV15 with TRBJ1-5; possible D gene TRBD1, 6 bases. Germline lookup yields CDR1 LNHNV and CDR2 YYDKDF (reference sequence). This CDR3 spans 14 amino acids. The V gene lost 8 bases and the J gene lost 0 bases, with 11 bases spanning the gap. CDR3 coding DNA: TGTGCCACCCGAGGACAGCTTAGCAATCAGCCCCAGCATTTT. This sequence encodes CATRGQLSNQPQHF.